This T cell receptor beta chain was captured in a study of identical twins. The study, taken as a whole, reports: Model-predicted out-of-frame TCR alpha sharing fell below observed values in monozygotic twins. Abundant beta clonotypes from cord blood bore fewer insertions; memory repertoires lacked this pattern.

This CDR3 has 13 amino acids. Between the trimmed V and J ends, which lost 2 bases and 2 bases, there was a span of 6 bases. This clonotype has only a few counts. Its antigen is not identified. From the 5' RACE reads, TCRdb called clonotypes with MiXCR, one entry per CDR3 protein. In the table there are 350,000 to 450,000 distinct CDR3 sequences, 18% of which are singletons. V is TRBV12-3 or TRBV12-4 and J is TRBJ1-2; unclear D gene. Sequenced sample: naive T cells sorted from blood. The receptor was derived from a man aged 50-59 years in good health. The CDR3 here is CASSLKQNYGYTF. The DNA of the CDR3 is TGTGCCAGCAGTTTAAAACAGAACTATGGCTACACCTTC.